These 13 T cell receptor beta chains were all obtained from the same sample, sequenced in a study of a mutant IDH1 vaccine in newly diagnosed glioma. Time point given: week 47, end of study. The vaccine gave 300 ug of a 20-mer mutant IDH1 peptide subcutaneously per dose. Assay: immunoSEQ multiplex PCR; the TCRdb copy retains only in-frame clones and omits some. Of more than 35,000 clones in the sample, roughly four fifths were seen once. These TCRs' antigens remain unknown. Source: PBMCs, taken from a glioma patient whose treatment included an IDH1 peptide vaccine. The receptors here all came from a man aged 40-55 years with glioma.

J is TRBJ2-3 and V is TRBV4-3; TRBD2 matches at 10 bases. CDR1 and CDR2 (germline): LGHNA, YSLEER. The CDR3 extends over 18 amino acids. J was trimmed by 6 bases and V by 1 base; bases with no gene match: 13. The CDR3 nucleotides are TGCGCCAGCAGCCAAGTGCACAGGGCTAGCGGGAGAGGGGATACGCAGTATTTT. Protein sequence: CASSQVHRASGRGDTQYF.

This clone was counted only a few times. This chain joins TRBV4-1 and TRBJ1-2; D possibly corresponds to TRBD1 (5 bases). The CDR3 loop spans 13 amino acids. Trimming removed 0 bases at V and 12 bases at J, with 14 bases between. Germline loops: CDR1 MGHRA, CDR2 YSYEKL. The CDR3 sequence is CASSQEFRVDHTF. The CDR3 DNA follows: TGCGCCAGCAGCCAAGAATTCAGGGTGGACCACACCTTC.

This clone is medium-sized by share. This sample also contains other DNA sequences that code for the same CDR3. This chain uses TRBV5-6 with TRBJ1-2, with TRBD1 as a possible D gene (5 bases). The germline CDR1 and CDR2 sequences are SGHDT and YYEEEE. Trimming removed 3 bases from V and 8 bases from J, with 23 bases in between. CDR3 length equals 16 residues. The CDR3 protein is CASSWAGLRGGGGYTF. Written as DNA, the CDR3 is TGTGCCAGCAGCTGGGCAGGGTTAAGAGGTGGTGGGGGCTACACCTTC.

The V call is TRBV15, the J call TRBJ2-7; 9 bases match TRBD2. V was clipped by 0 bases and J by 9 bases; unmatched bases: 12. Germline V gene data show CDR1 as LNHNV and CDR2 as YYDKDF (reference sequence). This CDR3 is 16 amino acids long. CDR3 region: CATSRDITSGSKLQYF. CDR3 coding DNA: TGTGCCACCAGCAGAGATATCACTAGCGGGTCTAAATTGCAGTACTTC. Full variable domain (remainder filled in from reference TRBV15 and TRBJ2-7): DAMVIQNPRYQVTQFGKPVTLSCSQTLNHNVMYWYQQKSSQAPKLLFHYYDKDFNNEADTPDNFQSRRPNTSFCFLDIRSPGLGDTAMYLCATSRDITSGSKLQYFGPGTRLTVT.

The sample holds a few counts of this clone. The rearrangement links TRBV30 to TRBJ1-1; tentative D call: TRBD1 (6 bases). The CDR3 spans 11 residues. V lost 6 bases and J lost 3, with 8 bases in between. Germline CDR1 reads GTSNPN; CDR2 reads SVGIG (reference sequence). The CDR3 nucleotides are TGTGCCTGCGACAGGTACACTGAAGCTTTCTTT. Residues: CACDRYTEAFF.

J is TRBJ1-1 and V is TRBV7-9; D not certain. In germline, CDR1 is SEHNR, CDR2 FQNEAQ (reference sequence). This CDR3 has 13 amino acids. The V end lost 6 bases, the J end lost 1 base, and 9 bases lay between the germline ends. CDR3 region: CASRPDANTEAFF. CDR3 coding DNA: TGTGCCAGCAGACCCGACGCGAACACTGAAGCTTTCTTT.

The CDR3 DNA is TGTGCCAGCAGCCATACAGTAACCTACGAGCAGTACTTC. The encoded protein is CASSHTVTYEQYF. The genes are TRBV7-2 and TRBJ2-7, with no clear D. V was pared by 5 bases and J by 2 bases, with 10 bases between. The germline V gene encodes CDR1 SGHTA and CDR2 FQGNSA. CDR3 length: 13 amino acids.

The CDR3 sequence: CASSPKMVGELFF. CDR3 nucleotide sequence: TGTGCCAGCAGCCCAAAGATGGTCGGGGAGCTGTTTTTT. This chain joins TRBV7-7 and TRBJ2-2, with no clear D. The CDR3 spans 13 residues. The V end was cut by 5 bases, the J end by 7 bases, with 11 bases between. Germline loops: CDR1 SSHAT, CDR2 FNYEAQ (reference sequence). Full variable domain (missing parts from reference TRBV7-7 and TRBJ2-2): GAGVSQSPRYKVTKRGQDVTLRCDPISSHATLYWYQQALGQGPEFLTYFNYEAQPDKSGLPSDRFSAERPEGSISTLTIQRTEQRDSAMYRCASSPKMVGELFFGEGSRLTVL.

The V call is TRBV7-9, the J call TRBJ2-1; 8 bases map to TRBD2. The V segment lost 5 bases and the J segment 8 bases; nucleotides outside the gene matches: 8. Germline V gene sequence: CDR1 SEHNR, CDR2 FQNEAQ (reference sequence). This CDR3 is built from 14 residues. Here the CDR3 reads CASSLGVAGYEQFF. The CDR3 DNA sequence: TGTGCCAGCAGCCTCGGGGTAGCGGGATATGAGCAGTTCTTC.

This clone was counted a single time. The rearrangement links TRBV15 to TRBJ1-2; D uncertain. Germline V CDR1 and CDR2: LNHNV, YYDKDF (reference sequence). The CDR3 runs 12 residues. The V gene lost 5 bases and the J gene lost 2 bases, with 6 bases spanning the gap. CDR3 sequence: CATSEVNYGYTF. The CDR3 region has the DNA TGTGCCACCAGCGAAGTAAACTATGGCTACACCTTC.

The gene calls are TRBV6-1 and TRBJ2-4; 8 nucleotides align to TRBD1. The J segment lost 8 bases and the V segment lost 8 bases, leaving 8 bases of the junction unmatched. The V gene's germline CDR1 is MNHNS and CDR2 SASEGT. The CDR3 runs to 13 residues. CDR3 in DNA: TGTGCCAGCGGCTTGACAGGGGTGGACATTCAGTACTTC. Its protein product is CASGLTGVDIQYF.

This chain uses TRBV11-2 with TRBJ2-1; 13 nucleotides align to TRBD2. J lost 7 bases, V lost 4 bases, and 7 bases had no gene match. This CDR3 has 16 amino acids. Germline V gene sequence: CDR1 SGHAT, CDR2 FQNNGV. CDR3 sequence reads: CASSSQGLAGSNEQFF. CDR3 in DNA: TGTGCCAGCAGCTCCCAGGGACTAGCGGGAAGTAATGAGCAGTTCTTC.

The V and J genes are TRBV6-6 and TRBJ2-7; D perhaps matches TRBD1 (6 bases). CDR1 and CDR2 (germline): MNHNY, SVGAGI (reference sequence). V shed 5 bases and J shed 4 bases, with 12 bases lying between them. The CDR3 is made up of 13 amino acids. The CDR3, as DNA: TGTGCCAGCAGTGCACGGGACATGTACGAGCAGTACGTC. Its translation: CASSARDMYEQYV.